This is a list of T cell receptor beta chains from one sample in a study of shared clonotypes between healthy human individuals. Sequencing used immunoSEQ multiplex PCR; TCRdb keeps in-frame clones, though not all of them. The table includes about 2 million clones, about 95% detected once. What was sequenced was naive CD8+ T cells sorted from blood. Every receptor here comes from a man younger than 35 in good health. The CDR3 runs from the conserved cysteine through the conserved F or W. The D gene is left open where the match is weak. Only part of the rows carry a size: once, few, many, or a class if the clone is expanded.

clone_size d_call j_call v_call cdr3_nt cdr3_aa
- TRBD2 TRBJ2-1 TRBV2 TGTGCCAGCAGGAATGGACTAGCGGGAGACAATGAGCAGTTCTTC CASRNGLAGDNEQFF
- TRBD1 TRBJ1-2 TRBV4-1 TGCGCCAGCAGCCCAGTGGGACAGGGAGATGGCTACACCTTC CASSPVGQGDGYTF
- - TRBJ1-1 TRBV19 TGTGCCAGTAGGGGAGGGGTAGAAGCTTTCTTT CASRGGVEAFF
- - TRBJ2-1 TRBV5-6 TGTGCCAGCAGCCAACAGGGAAGTGAGCAGTTCTTC CASSQQGSEQFF
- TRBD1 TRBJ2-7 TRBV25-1 TGTGCCAGCAGGACAGGGCCCGAGCAGTACTTC CASRTGPEQYF
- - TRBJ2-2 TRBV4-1 TGCGCCAGCAGCCAAGAATCGGTCACCAACACCGGGGAGCTGTTTTTT CASSQESVTNTGELFF
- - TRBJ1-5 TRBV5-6 TGTGCCAGCAGCTTGTATAGACTGGGAAGCAATCAGCCCCAGCATTTT CASSLYRLGSNQPQHF
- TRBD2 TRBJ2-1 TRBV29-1 TGCAGCGTTGAAGGTCTAGCGGGAGGCTCCTACAATGAGCAGTTCTTC CSVEGLAGGSYNEQFF
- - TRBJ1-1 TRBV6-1 TGTGCCAGCAGTGAAGCAGGGGAGAGCACTGAAGCTTTCTTT CASSEAGESTEAFF
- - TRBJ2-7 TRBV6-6 TGTGCCAGCAGTTACGGCGGTTCTCCCTACGAGCAGTACTTC CASSYGGSPYEQYF
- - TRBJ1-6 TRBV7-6 TGTGCCAGCAGCGCCGGACTGACCAATTCACCCCTCCACTTT CASSAGLTNSPLHF
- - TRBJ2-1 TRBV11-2 TGTGCCAGCAGCTTAAGTCTGAGCTCCTACAATGAGCAGTTCTTC CASSLSLSSYNEQFF
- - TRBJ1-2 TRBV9 TGTGCCAGCAGCCCCCCGGAGGCGGAAAACTATGGCTACACCTTC CASSPPEAENYGYTF
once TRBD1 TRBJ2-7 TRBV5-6 TGTGCCAGCAGCTTAGGGACAGGGGCAAGCGAGCAGTACTTC CASSLGTGASEQYF
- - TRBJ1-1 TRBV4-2 TGTGCCAGCAGTCATGACCAGAACACTGAAGCTTTCTTT CASSHDQNTEAFF
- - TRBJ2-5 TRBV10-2 TGCGCCAGCAGTGAAAAGGAGGAGGAGACCCAGTACTTC CASSEKEEETQYF
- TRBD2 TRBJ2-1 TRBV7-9 TGTGCCAGCAGCTTCGGGAGGAATGAGCAGTTCTTC CASSFGRNEQFF
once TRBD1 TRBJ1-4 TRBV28 TGTGCCAGCAGTTTAGCGAGACAGGGGGATGAAAAACTGTTTTTT CASSLARQGDEKLFF
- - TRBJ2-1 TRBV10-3 TGTGCCATCAGTCCTCGGGATGAGCAGTTCTTC CAISPRDEQFF
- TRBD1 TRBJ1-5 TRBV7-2 TGTGCCAGCAGCCGCGCGACAGGGAGCAATCAGCCCCAGCATTTT CASSRATGSNQPQHF
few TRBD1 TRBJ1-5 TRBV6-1 TGTGCCAGCAGTGAGGCAGGGGGGAGCAATCAGCCCCAGCATTTT CASSEAGGSNQPQHF
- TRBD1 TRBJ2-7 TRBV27 TGTGCCAGCAGTTTAGAGGGACAGGGGATCGGCGAGCAGTACTTC CASSLEGQGIGEQYF
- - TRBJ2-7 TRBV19 TGTGCCAGTAGTAGATGGCTAGCGCACTACGAGCAGTACTTC CASSRWLAHYEQYF
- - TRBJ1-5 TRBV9 TGTGCCAGCAGCGGTGGGTATAGCAATCAGCCCCAGCATTTT CASSGGYSNQPQHF
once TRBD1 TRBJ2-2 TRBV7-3 TGTGCCAGCAGCTTTGACAGGGGGATCGGGGAGCTGTTTTTT CASSFDRGIGELFF
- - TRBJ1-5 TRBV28 TGTGCCAGCAGTTTCTCCGGGCCTAGCCACGGGAATCAGCCCCAGCATTTT CASSFSGPSHGNQPQHF
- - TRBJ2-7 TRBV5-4 TGTGCCAGCAGCCTACCTGGACAGACCTACGAGCAGTACTTC CASSLPGQTYEQYF
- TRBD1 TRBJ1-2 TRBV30 TGTGCCTGGAAGGACAGGGGTTTCTATGGCTACACCTTC CAWKDRGFYGYTF
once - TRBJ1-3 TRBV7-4 TGTGCCAGCAGCTTACAAGGGAAACTTTCTGGAAACACCATATATTTT CASSLQGKLSGNTIYF
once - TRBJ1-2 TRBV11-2 TGTGCCAGCAGCTTAGATGGGGGGGAGTCTAGTAACTATGGCTACACCTTC CASSLDGGESSNYGYTF
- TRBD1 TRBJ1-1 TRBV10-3 TGTGCCATCAGTGAGTCTGAAGGGGGCACCACTGAAGCTTTCTTT CAISESEGGTTEAFF
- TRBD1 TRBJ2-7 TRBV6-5 TGTGCCAGCAGTTACCACCTAGACAGGGGACGGGGCGAGCAGTACTTC CASSYHLDRGRGEQYF
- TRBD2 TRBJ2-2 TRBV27 TGTGCCAGCAGTTTGTTTAGCGGGGGGGCCGACACCGGGGAGCTGTTTTTT CASSLFSGGADTGELFF
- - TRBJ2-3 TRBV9 TGTGCCAGCAGCACCCCGGGAGAGTTTATTCCCACAGATACGCAGTATTTT CASSTPGEFIPTDTQYF
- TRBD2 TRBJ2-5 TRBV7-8 TGTGCCAGCAGCTCCTCACCCGTAAGCGGGAGTAAGACCCAGTACTTC CASSSSPVSGSKTQYF
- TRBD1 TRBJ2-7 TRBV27 TGTGCCAGCAGTCCGGCCACAGGGGGCTACGAGCAGTACTTC CASSPATGGYEQYF